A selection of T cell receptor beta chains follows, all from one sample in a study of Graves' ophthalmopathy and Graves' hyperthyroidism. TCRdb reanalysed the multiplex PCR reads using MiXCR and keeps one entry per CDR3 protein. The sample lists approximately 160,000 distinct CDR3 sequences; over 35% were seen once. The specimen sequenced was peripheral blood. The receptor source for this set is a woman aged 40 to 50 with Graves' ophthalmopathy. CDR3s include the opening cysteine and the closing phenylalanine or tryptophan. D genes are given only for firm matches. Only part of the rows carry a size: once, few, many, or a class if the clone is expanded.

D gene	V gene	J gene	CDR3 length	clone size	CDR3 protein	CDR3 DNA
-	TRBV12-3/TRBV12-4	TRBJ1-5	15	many	CASSLSDRNNQPQHF	TGTGCCAGCAGTTTATCGGACAGAAACAATCAGCCCCAGCATTTT
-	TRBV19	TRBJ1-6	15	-	CASSIRQRENSPLHF	TGTGCCAGTAGTATCCGTCAGAGAGAAAATTCACCCCTCCACTTT
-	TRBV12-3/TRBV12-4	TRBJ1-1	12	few	CASIREGTEAFF	TGTGCCAGCATCCGTGAAGGGACTGAAGCTTTCTTT
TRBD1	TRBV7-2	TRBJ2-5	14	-	CASSPNTGAETQYF	TGTGCCAGCAGCCCCAATACAGGGGCAGAGACCCAGTACTTC
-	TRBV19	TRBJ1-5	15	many	CASSIVVQDNQPQHF	TGTGCCAGTAGTATAGTTGTACAGGACAATCAGCCCCAGCATTTT
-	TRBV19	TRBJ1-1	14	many	CASSMYSQNTEAFF	TGTGCCAGTAGTATGTACAGCCAGAACACTGAAGCTTTCTTT
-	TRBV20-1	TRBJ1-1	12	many	CSARGGVPEAFF	TGCAGTGCCCGAGGGGGGGTCCCTGAAGCTTTCTTT
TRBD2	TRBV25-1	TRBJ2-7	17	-	CASSEPNSGEGAYEQYF	TGTGCCAGCAGTGAACCCAATTCTGGGGAGGGAGCTTACGAGCAGTACTTC
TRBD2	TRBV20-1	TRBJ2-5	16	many	CSARDLLAGVQETQYF	TGCAGTGCTAGAGATCTTCTAGCGGGGGTTCAAGAGACCCAGTACTTC
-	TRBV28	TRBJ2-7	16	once	CASSLRQQGLIDEQYF	TGTGCCAGCAGTTTACGGCAACAGGGATTGATCGACGAGCAGTACTTC
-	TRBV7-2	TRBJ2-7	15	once	CASSLSGVPTYEQYF	TGTGCCAGCAGCTTATCTGGCGTCCCGACCTACGAGCAGTACTTC
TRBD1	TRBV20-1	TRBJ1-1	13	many	CSAANPGQLKAFF	TGCAGTGCCGCAAATCCGGGACAGCTTAAAGCTTTCTTT
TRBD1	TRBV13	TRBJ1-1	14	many	CASSPTQGAFEAFF	TGTGCCAGCAGCCCTACACAGGGGGCTTTTGAAGCTTTCTTT
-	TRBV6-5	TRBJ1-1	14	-	CASSYFGENTEAFF	TGTGCCAGCAGTTACTTTGGCGAGAACACTGAAGCTTTCTTT
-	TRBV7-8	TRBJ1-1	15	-	CASSLGRIMNTEAFF	TGTGCCAGCAGCTTAGGTCGGATCATGAACACTGAAGCTTTCTTT
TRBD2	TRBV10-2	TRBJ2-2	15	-	CASNGAGGLTGELFF	TGCGCCAGCAACGGAGCGGGAGGGCTCACCGGGGAGCTGTTTTTT
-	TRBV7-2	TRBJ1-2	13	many	CAIPTELGYGYTF	TGTGCCATACCCACAGAGCTGGGCTATGGCTACACCTTC
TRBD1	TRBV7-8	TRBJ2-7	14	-	CASSAWDSSYEQYF	TGTGCCAGCAGCGCATGGGACAGCTCCTACGAGCAGTACTTC
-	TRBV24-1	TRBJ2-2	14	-	CATSVSLGTGELFF	TGTGCCACCAGTGTTTCCCTTGGGACCGGGGAGCTGTTTTTT
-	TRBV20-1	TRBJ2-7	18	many	CSAPLVWGSGTVNYEQYF	TGCAGTGCTCCTCTGGTTTGGGGGTCCGGGACTGTCAACTACGAGCAGTACTTC
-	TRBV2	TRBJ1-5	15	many	CGSRFTEGGAQPQHF	TGTGGCAGCAGGTTCACCGAAGGGGGTGCACAGCCCCAGCATTTT
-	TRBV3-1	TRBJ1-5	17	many	CASSQGLVGSSNQPQHF	TGTGCCAGCAGCCAAGGGCTTGTGGGGAGTAGCAATCAGCCCCAGCATTTT
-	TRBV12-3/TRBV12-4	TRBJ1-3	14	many	CASTLRGSGNTIYF	TGTGCCAGCACCTTAAGAGGTTCTGGAAACACCATATATTTT
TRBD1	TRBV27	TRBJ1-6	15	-	CASSESGQGNSPLHF	TGTGCCAGCAGTGAGAGTGGACAGGGGAATTCACCCCTCCACTTT